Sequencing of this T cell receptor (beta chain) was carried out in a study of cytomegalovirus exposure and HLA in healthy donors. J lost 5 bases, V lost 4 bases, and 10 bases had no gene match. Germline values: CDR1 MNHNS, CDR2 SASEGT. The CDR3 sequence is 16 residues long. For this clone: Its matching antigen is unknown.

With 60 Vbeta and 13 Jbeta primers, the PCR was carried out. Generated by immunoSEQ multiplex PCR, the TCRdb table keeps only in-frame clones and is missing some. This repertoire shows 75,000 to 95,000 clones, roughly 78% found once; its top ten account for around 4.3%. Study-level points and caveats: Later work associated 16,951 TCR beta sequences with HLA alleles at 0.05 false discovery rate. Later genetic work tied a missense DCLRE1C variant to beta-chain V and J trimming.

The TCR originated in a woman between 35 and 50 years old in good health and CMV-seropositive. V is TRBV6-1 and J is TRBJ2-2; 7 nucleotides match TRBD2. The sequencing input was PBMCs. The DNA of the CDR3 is TGTGCCAGCAGTGCTGGGGGAGCGGGACTTACCGGGGAGCTGTTTTTT. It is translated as CASSAGGAGLTGELFF.